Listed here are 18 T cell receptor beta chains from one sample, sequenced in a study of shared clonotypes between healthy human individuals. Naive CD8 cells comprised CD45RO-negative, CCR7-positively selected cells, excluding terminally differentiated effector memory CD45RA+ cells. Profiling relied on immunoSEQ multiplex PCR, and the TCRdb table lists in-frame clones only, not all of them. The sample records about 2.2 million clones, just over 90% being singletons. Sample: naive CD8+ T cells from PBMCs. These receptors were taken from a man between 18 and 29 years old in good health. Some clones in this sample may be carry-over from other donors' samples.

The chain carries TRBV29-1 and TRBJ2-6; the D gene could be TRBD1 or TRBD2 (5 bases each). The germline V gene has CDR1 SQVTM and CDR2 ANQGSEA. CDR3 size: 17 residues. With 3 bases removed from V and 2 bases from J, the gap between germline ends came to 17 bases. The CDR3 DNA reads TGCAGCGTTGACAACGGGGCTCCTAGCACTGGGGCCAACGTCCTGACTTTC. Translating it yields CSVDNGAPSTGANVLTF.

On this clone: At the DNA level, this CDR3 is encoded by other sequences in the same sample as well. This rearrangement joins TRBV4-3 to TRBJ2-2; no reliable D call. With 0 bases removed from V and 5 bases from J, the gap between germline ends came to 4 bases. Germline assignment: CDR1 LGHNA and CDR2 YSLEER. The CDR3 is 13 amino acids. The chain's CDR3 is CASSQDRTGELFF. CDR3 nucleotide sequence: TGCGCCAGCAGCCAAGATAGGACCGGGGAGCTGTTTTTT.

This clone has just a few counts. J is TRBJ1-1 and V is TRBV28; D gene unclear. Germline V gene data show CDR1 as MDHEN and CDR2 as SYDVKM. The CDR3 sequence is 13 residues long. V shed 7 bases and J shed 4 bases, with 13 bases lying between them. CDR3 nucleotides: TGTGCCAGCACCCCGAGGACGCCCACTGAAGCTTTCTTT. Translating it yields CASTPRTPTEAFF.

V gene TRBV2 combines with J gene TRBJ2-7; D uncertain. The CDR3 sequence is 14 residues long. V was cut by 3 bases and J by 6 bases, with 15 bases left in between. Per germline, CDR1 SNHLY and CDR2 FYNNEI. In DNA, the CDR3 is TGTGCCAGCAGTGATGGGGTTAGCTGGGGCGAGCAGTACTTC. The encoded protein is CASSDGVSWGEQYF.

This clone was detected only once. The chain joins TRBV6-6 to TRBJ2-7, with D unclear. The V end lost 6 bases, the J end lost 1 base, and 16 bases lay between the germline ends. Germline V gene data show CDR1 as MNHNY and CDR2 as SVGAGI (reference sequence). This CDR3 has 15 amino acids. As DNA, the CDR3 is TGTGCCAGCAGCCCCCTGACGGTGCAATCCTACGAGCAGTACTTC. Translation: CASSPLTVQSYEQYF.

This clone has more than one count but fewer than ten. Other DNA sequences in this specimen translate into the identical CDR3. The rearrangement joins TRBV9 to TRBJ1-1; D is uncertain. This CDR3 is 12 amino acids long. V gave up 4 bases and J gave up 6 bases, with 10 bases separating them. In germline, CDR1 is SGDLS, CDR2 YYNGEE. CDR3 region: CASSPPGAEAFF. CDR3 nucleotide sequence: TGTGCCAGCAGCCCCCCTGGGGCTGAAGCTTTCTTT.

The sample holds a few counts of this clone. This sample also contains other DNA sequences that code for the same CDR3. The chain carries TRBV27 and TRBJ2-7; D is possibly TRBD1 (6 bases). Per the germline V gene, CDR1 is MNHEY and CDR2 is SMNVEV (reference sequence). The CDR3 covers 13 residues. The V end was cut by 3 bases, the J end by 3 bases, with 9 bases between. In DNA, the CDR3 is TGTGCCAGCAGTTTGGGCAGGGGCTACGAGCAGTACTTC. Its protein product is CASSLGRGYEQYF.

CDR3 sequence: CASSLGILGSDTQYF. In DNA form, the CDR3 reads TGTGCCAGCAGCTTAGGGATACTCGGATCAGATACGCAGTATTTT. The genes are TRBV11-2 and TRBJ2-3; D remains unclear. This CDR3 has 15 residues. V was shortened by 1 base and J by 4 bases, with 12 bases between the two germline ends. Germline V gene data show CDR1 as SGHAT and CDR2 as FQNNGV.

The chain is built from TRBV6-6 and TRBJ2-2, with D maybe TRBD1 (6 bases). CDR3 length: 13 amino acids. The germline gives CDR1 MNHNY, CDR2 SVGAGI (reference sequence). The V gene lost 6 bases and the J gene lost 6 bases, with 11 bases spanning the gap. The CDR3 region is CASSQQGPGELFF. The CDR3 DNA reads TGTGCCAGCAGCCAACAGGGCCCCGGGGAGCTGTTTTTT.

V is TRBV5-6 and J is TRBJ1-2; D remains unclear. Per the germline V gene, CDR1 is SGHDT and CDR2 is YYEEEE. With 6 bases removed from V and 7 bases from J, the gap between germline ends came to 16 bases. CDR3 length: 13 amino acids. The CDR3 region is CASTIRMRAGYTF. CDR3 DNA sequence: TGTGCCAGCACCATAAGAATGAGGGCTGGCTACACCTTC.

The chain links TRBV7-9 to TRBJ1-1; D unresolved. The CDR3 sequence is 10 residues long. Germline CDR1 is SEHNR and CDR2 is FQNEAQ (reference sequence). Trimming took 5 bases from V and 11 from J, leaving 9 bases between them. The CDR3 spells CASSGPMAFF. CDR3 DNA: TGTGCCAGCAGCGGCCCCATGGCTTTCTTT. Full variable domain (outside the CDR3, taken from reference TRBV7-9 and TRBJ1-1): DTGVSQNPRHKITKRGQNVTFRCDPISEHNRLYWYRQTLGQGPEFLTYFQNEAQLEKSRLLSDRFSAERPKGSFSTLEIQRTEQGDSAMYLCASSGPMAFFGQGTRLTVV.

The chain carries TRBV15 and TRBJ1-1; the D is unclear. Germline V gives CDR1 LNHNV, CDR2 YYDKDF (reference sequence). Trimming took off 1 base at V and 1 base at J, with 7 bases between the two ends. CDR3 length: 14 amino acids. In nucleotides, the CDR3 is TGTGCCACCAGCAGAGTAACAGCGAACACTGAAGCTTTCTTT. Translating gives CATSRVTANTEAFF.

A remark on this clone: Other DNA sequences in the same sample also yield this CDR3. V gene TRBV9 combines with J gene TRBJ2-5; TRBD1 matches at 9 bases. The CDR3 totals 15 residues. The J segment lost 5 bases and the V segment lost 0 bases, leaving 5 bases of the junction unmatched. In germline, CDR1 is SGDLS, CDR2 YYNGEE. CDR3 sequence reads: CASSVGGQGLETQYF. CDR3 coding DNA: TGTGCCAGCAGCGTAGGGGGACAGGGTTTGGAGACCCAGTACTTC.

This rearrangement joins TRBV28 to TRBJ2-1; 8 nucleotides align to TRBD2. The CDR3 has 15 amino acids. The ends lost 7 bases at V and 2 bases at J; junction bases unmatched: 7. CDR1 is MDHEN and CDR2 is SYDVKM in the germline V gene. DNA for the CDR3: TGTGCCAGCATGTGGCTAGCGGGCCCCTACAATGAGCAGTTCTTC. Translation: CASMWLAGPYNEQFF.

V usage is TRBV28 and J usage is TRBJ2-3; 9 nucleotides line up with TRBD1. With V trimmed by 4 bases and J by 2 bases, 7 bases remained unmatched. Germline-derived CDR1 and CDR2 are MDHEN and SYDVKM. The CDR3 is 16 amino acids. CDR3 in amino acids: CASSWDREGNTDTQYF. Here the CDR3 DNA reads TGTGCCAGCAGTTGGGACAGGGAGGGGAACACAGATACGCAGTATTTT.

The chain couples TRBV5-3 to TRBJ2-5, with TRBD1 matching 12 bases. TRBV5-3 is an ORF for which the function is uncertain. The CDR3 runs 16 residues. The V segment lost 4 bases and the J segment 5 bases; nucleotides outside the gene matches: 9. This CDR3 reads CARSRPWDRGRETQYF. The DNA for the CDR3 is TGTGCCAGAAGCCGGCCGTGGGACAGGGGGCGGGAGACCCAGTACTTC.

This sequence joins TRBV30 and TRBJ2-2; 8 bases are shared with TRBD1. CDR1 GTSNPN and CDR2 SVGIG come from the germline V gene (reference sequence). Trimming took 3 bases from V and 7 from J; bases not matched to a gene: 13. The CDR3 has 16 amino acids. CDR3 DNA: TGTGCCTGGAGGCCCCCGAGACAGGGGTATGACGGGGAGCTGTTTTTT. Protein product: CAWRPPRQGYDGELFF.

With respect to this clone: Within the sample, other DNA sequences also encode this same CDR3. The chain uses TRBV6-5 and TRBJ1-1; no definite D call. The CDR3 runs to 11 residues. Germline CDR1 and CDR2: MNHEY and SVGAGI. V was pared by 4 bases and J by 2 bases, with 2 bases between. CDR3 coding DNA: TGTGCCAGCAGTTCAAACACTGAAGCTTTCTTT. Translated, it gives CASSSNTEAFF.